The 27 T cell receptor beta chains below come from one sample, sequenced in a study. TCRdb fed the 5' RACE reads into MiXCR, producing one record per CDR3 protein. The sample consists of roughly 45,000 distinct CDR3 sequences, over 25% of them appearing once. The sample consisted of tumor-infiltrating memory CD4+ T cells sorted from the breast tumor. Subset: memory CD4+ T cells, CD4+CD45RO+CD25-. Source of these receptors: a female donor with breast cancer.

This clonotype was counted at least ten times. The V and J genes are TRBV4-1 and TRBJ1-1; D remains ambiguous. V gave up 4 bases and J gave up 0 bases, with 21 bases separating them. Germline V gene data show CDR1 as MGHRA and CDR2 as YSYEKL. The CDR3 extends over 18 amino acids. CDR3 sequence (DNA): TGCGCCAGCAGCCTAGAAGGACGTGATGCCTCCATGAACACTGAAGCTTTCTTT. This codes for CASSLEGRDASMNTEAFF.

Notes on this clonotype: A junction boundary mismatches the germline segment, possibly from a read error. The V and J genes are TRBV7-3 and TRBJ2-3; tentatively, D is TRBD1 (5 bases). The length of the CDR3 is 18 residues. Looked up from germline, CDR1 is SGHTA and CDR2 is FQGTGA. CDR3 in amino acids: CASSLNRPGLYGTDTQYF. The CDR3 nucleotides are TGTGCCAGCAGTTTAAACAGGCCAGGATTGTATGGCACAGATACGCAGTATTTT.

The chain has TRBV3-1 and TRBJ2-3; no clear D gene. The CDR3 length is 11 residues. V lost 6 bases and J lost 4, with 5 bases in between. Germline assignment: CDR1 LGHDT and CDR2 YNNKEL (reference sequence). CDR3 residues: CASRGADTQYF. DNA of the CDR3: TGTGCCAGCAGGGGTGCAGATACGCAGTATTTT.

This clonotype was seen more than once but under ten times. The rearrangement uses TRBV7-3 and TRBJ2-1, with 13 nucleotides matching TRBD2. The germline CDR1 and CDR2 sequences are SGHTA and FQGTGA. This CDR3 has 16 amino acids. V lost 1 base and J lost 3; bases outside the gene matches: 0. DNA of the CDR3: TGTGCCAGCAGCTTAAGACTAGCGGGAGGCTACAATGAGCAGTTCTTC. It encodes CASSLRLAGGYNEQFF.

This clonotype was seen repeatedly, ten times or more. The rearrangement links TRBV6-5 to TRBJ2-3; D is unclear. The CDR3 loop spans 12 amino acids. V was pared by 6 bases and J by 6 bases, with 10 bases between. CDR1 MNHEY and CDR2 SVGAGI come from the germline V gene. The CDR3 spells CASSPNMDTQYF. In DNA, the CDR3 is TGTGCCAGCAGCCCGAATATGGATACGCAGTATTTT.

A few counts support this clonotype. J is TRBJ2-2 and V is TRBV6-2 or TRBV6-3; 9 bases agree with TRBD2. Germline V gene lookup returns CDR1 MNHEY and CDR2 SVGEGT. CDR3 length equals 15 residues. The junction had 8 bases not matched to a gene; V was cut back by 6 bases and J by 6 bases. The CDR3 bases are TGTGCCAGCAGCCCCGGACTAGCGTCAGCCGGGGAGCTGTTTTTT. Protein product: CASSPGLASAGELFF.

This clonotype showed up just a few times. The V gene is TRBV4-1, the J gene TRBJ1-2; TRBD1 might be the D (5 bases). From germline, CDR1 is MGHRA and CDR2 YSYEKL. This CDR3 is 14 amino acids long. Trimming stripped 0 bases from V and 4 bases from J, with 9 bases between. In DNA form, the CDR3 reads TGCGCCAGCAGCCAAGATGAGGGGCTCTATGGCTACACCTTC. It yields the protein CASSQDEGLYGYTF.

Worth noting for this clonotype: Mismatch with germline at one junction end may stem from a read error. The V and J genes are TRBV20-1 and TRBJ2-1, with 12 bases identical to TRBD2. This CDR3 is built from 14 residues. The germline gives CDR1 DFQATT, CDR2 SNEGSKA (reference sequence). In DNA, the CDR3 is TGCGGTGCCCCCGGGACTAGCGGGTTTCTTGAGCAGTTCTTC. It encodes CGAPGTSGFLEQFF.

V usage is TRBV6-5 and J usage is TRBJ1-5; D gene uncertain. V gave up 6 bases and J gave up 0 bases, with 9 bases separating them. CDR3 length equals 14 residues. Per the germline V gene, CDR1 is MNHEY and CDR2 is SVGAGI. This CDR3 is CASRETVSNQPQHF. CDR3 in DNA: TGTGCCAGCAGGGAAACAGTTAGCAATCAGCCCCAGCATTTT.

The chain is built from TRBV29-1 and TRBJ2-5; perhaps D is TRBD1 or TRBD2 (5 bases each). CDR3 length equals 14 residues. V lost 2 bases and J lost 4, with 14 bases in between. CDR1 and CDR2 from the germline V gene are SQVTM and ANQGSEA. The CDR3 sequence is CSVEKNAGRETQYF. The CDR3 DNA follows: TGCAGCGTTGAAAAGAATGCAGGGAGAGAGACCCAGTACTTC.

The rearrangement uses TRBV4-1 and TRBJ2-7; TRBD1 or TRBD2 may be the D gene (5 bases each). Germline values: CDR1 MGHRA, CDR2 YSYEKL. V dropped 0 bases and J dropped 5 bases, with 14 bases sitting between them. This CDR3 has 15 residues. CDR3 protein: CASSQDRDLLDEQYF. The CDR3 DNA reads as TGCGCCAGCAGCCAAGACAGGGACCTCCTCGACGAGCAGTACTTC.

This clonotype was seen a few times. The J gene is TRBJ2-5, the V gene TRBV19; 14 nucleotides align to TRBD2. Germline loops: CDR1 LNHDA, CDR2 SQIVND (reference sequence). This CDR3 has 15 residues. V shed 3 bases and J 3 bases; nucleotides not matched to a gene: 0. CDR3 sequence: CASSMGLAGEETQYF. DNA for the CDR3: TGTGCCAGTAGTATGGGACTAGCGGGGGAAGAGACCCAGTACTTC. The entire variable domain, with the rest obtained from reference TRBV19 and TRBJ2-5, is as follows: DGGITQSPKYLFRKEGQNVTLSCEQNLNHDAMYWYRQDPGQGLRLIYYSQIVNDFQKGDIAEGYSVSREKKESFPLTVTSAQKNPTAFYLCASSMGLAGEETQYFGPGTRLLVL.

This clonotype was seen a handful of times. The CDR3, as DNA: TGCAGTGCTAAGGAAGGGGATATGAACACTGAAGCTTTCTTT. The encoded protein is CSAKEGDMNTEAFF. V is TRBV20-1 and J is TRBJ1-1; maybe TRBD1 (5 bases). Trimming removed 4 bases at V and 0 bases at J, with 12 bases between. This CDR3 spans 14 amino acids. Germline loops: CDR1 DFQATT, CDR2 SNEGSKA (reference sequence).

In its sample, this clonotype is medium-sized. This chain uses TRBV6-5 with TRBJ1-2, with D unresolved. Trimming left V 2 bases short and J 4 bases short, with 8 bases between. The germline V gene has CDR1 MNHEY and CDR2 SVGAGI. This CDR3 is 13 amino acids long. This CDR3 reads CASSYGVAYGYTF. The CDR3 region has the DNA TGTGCCAGCAGTTACGGGGTTGCCTATGGCTACACCTTC.

The chain uses TRBV28 and TRBJ1-1; D is unclear. CDR3 length equals 13 residues. Germline values: CDR1 MDHEN, CDR2 SYDVKM. Trimming removed 3 bases at V and 1 base at J, with 6 bases between. The CDR3 here is CASSFQTNTEAFF. CDR3 DNA: TGTGCCAGCAGTTTCCAGACGAACACTGAAGCTTTCTTT.

This clonotype was observed a few times. The chain combines TRBV5-1 with TRBJ1-2; D call uncertain. Deletions cut 0 bases from V and 6 bases from J, with 9 bases between. Per germline, CDR1 SGHRS and CDR2 YFSETQ. The CDR3 sequence is 13 residues long. The CDR3 loop is CASSLGEGDGYTF. The CDR3, as DNA: TGCGCCAGCAGCTTGGGCGAAGGCGATGGCTACACCTTC.

This clonotype was recorded a few times. The chain employs TRBV7-3 and TRBJ1-5; maybe TRBD1 (5 bases). Trimming removed 2 bases at V and 4 bases at J, with 9 bases between. CDR1 is SGHTA, CDR2 FQGTGA, per germline. The CDR3 runs 14 residues. This CDR3 reads CASSLSGPNQPQHF. CDR3 coding DNA: TGTGCCAGCAGCTTATCGGGACCTAATCAGCCCCAGCATTTT. Based on the CDR3 plus reference TRBV7-3 and TRBJ1-5, the full variable domain is GAGVSQTPSNKVTEKGKYVELRCDPISGHTALYWYRQSLGQGPEFLIYFQGTGAADDSGLPNDRFFAVRPEGSVSTLKIQRTERGDSAVYLCASSLSGPNQPQHFGDGTRLSIL.

This clonotype was seen a handful of times. The chain links TRBV11-2 to TRBJ2-3, with 10 bases identical to TRBD1. V lost 3 bases, J lost 2 bases, and 2 bases stayed unmatched. The CDR3 is 15 residues long. Germline V gene lookup returns CDR1 SGHAT and CDR2 FQNNGV. CDR3 amino acids: CASSLGQGYTDTQYF. CDR3 DNA: TGTGCCAGCAGCTTGGGACAGGGGTACACAGATACGCAGTATTTT.

The chain employs TRBV5-1 and TRBJ2-7; D remains unclear. V shed 0 bases and J shed 6 bases, with 10 bases lying between them. Germline V gives CDR1 SGHRS, CDR2 YFSETQ. This CDR3 contains 13 residues. The CDR3 region has the DNA TGCGCCAGCAGCTTGGAGCTCCCTCGCGAGCAGTACTTC. Encoded protein: CASSLELPREQYF. Full variable domain (remainder filled in from reference TRBV5-1 and TRBJ2-7): KAGVTQTPRYLIKTRGQQVTLSCSPISGHRSVSWYQQTPGQGLQFLFEYFSETQRNKGNFPGRFSGRQFSNSRSEMNVSTLELGDSALYLCASSLELPREQYFGPGTRLTVT.

There are a few counts of this clonotype. The CDR3 nucleotides are TGCGCCAGCAGCCTTGGTTGGACTGAAGCTTTCTTT. This translates into CASSLGWTEAFF. The J gene is TRBJ1-1, the V gene TRBV5-1; no definite D call. V was trimmed by 4 bases and J by 5 bases, leaving 9 bases between them. CDR3 size: 12 residues. CDR1 and CDR2 (germline): SGHRS, YFSETQ.

J is TRBJ2-5 and V is TRBV27; D might be TRBD1 (6 bases). The germline V gene encodes CDR1 MNHEY and CDR2 SMNVEV (reference sequence). The CDR3 has 15 amino acids. V was trimmed by 2 bases and J by 4 bases, leaving 14 bases between them. The chain's CDR3 is CASSLTRQVSETQYF. In DNA form, the CDR3 reads TGTGCCAGCAGTTTAACCCGACAGGTCTCAGAGACCCAGTACTTC.

J is TRBJ1-2 and V is TRBV28; tentatively, D is TRBD1 (5 bases). Trimming cost V 3 bases and J 5 bases, with 10 bases left between them. The CDR3 spans 13 residues. Germline CDR1 MDHEN, CDR2 SYDVKM. The CDR3 sequence: CASSFRTIYGYTF. The CDR3 region has the DNA TGTGCCAGCAGTTTCCGGACAATTTATGGCTACACCTTC.

The genes are TRBV7-3 and TRBJ2-6; TRBD1 matches at 7 bases. Germline CDR1 and CDR2: SGHTA and FQGTGA. The CDR3 has 17 amino acids. V shed 0 bases and J 2 bases; nucleotides not matched to a gene: 4. CDR3 loop: CASSLTGQATGANVLTF. As DNA, the CDR3 is TGTGCCAGCAGCTTAACCGGACAGGCAACTGGGGCCAACGTCCTGACTTTC.

A remark on this clonotype: Sequence at one end of the junction differs from germline and may be a read error. The chain links TRBV4-1 to TRBJ2-7; perhaps TRBD2 as D (5 bases). Germline assignment: CDR1 MGHRA and CDR2 YSYEKL. CDR3 size: 16 residues. As DNA, the CDR3 is TGCGCCAGCAGCCCCGTACTCAAGCGGCGGTACTACGCGCAGTACTTC. Encoded protein: CASSPVLKRRYYAQYF.

The chain recombines TRBV5-1 with TRBJ2-1; D may match TRBD1 or TRBD2 (5 bases each). The CDR3 totals 15 residues. V was pared by 1 base and J by 6 bases, with 14 bases between. The germline CDR1 and CDR2 sequences are SGHRS and YFSETQ. The CDR3 loop reads CASSLPGAPGNEQFF. CDR3 DNA sequence: TGCGCCAGCAGCTTGCCCGGGGCCCCTGGCAATGAGCAGTTCTTC.

The V and J genes are TRBV24-1 and TRBJ2-3; TRBD1 matches 12 bases. V shed 4 bases and J 6 bases; nucleotides not matched to a gene: 7. The CDR3 spans 16 residues. Germline loops: CDR1 KGHDR, CDR2 SFDVKD. The CDR3 nucleotides are TGTGCCACCAGTGACCTCGGGACAGGGGGCGCGGATACGCAGTATTTT. Protein product: CATSDLGTGGADTQYF.

Notes on this clonotype: One end of the junction does not line up with germline, which may come from a read error. J is TRBJ2-1 and V is TRBV27; 9 nucleotides line up with TRBD1. The CDR3 extends over 14 amino acids. Germline V gene lookup returns CDR1 MNHEY and CDR2 SMNVEV (reference sequence). The CDR3 DNA reads TGTACCAGCAGTCCGGGACAGGGTTACAATGAGCAGTTCTTC. The encoded protein is CTSSPGQGYNEQFF.